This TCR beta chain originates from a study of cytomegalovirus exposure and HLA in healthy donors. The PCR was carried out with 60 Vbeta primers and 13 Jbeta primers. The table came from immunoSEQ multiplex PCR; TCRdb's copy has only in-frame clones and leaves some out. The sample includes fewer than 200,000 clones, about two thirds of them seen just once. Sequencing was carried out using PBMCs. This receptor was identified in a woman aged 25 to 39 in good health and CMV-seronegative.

CDR3 nucleotides: TGTGCCAGCGGAACGACAGGTGTGGAGACCCAGTACTTC. Its protein product is CASGTTGVETQYF. The genes are TRBV6-5 and TRBJ2-5, with a weak D call TRBD1 (6 bases). Looked up from germline, CDR1 is MNHEY and CDR2 is SVGAGI. The CDR3 is 13 residues long. V was pared by 8 bases and J by 5 bases, with 15 bases between.